What follows describes a single T cell receptor beta chain. The assay was immunoSEQ multiplex PCR, and TCRdb's table has in-frame clones only and misses some. The sample has roughly 30,000 clones; 80% to 95% are singletons. The data are from a study of control samples from healthy donors and cancer patients. The V gene's germline CDR1 is LGHDT and CDR2 YNNKEL (reference sequence). V was trimmed by 1 base and J by 16 bases, leaving 19 bases between them. This CDR3 has 14 amino acids. The chain has TRBV3-1 (or the pseudogene TRBV3-2) and TRBJ1-4, with D unclear. Sequences were obtained from PBMCs. This receptor was identified in a man in his forties with colorectal cancer. CDR3 bases: TGTGCCAGCAGCCAAGGCTATGAGGGTCGGCTTTCGTTTTTT. This encodes CASSQGYEGRLSFF.